This T cell receptor (beta chain) was retrieved from a study of T-cell memory formation after mild COVID-19. Study in general: TCR clustering was largely donor specific.

TCRdb used MiXCR to reprocess the 5' RACE reads, holding one entry per CDR3 protein. This table holds about 350,000 distinct CDR3 sequences, around 15% found once. Germline V gives CDR1 MGHRA, CDR2 YSYEKL. The CDR3 sequence is 18 residues long. V lost 4 bases and J 9 bases, leaving 28 bases between the germline ends. This sequence was found in a man aged 18 to 35 who had mild COVID-19 (a few samples of this study predate the infection). Cell type and time point are not known. Sequencing was carried out using PBMCs or a T cell subset sorted from them (not recorded which). The chain joins TRBV4-1 to TRBJ2-4, with D perhaps TRBD2 (6 bases). The CDR3 reads CASSPGSPHGRIGSIQYF. The CDR3 DNA is TGCGCCAGCAGCCCCGGGAGCCCCCACGGGCGGATTGGGAGCATTCAGTACTTC.